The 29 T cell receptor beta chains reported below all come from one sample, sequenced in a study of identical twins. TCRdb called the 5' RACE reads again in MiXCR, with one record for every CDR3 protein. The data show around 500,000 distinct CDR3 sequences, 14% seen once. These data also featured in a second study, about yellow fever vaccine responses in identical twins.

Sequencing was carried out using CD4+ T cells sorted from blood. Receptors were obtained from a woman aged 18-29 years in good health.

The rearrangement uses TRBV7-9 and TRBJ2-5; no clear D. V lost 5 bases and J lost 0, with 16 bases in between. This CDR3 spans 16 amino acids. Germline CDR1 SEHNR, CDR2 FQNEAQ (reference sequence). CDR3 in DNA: TGTGCCAGCAGCCGACGGATAGGCGAGAACCAAGAGACCCAGTACTTC. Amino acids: CASSRRIGENQETQYF. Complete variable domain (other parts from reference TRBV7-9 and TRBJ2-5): DTGVSQNPRHKITKRGQNVTFRCDPISEHNRLYWYRQTLGQGPEFLTYFQNEAQLEKSRLLSDRFSAERPKGSFSTLEIQRTEQGDSAMYLCASSRRIGENQETQYFGPGTRLLVL.

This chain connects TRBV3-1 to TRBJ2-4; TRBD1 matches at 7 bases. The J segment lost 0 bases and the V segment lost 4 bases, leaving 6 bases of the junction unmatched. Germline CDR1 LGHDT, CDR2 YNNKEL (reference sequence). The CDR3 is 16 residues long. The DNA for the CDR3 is TGTGCCAGCAGCCCCCTTAGGGGGCTAGCCAAAAACATTCAGTACTTC. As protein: CASSPLRGLAKNIQYF.

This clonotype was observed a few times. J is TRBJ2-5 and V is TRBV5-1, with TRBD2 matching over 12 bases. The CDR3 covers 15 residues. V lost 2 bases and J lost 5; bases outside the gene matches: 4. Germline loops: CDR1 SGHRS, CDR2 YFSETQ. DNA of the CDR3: TGCGCCAGCAGCTTCGGACTAGCGGGGTTGGAGACCCAGTACTTC. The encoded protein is CASSFGLAGLETQYF. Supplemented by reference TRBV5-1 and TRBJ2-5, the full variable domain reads KAGVTQTPRYLIKTRGQQVTLSCSPISGHRSVSWYQQTPGQGLQFLFEYFSETQRNKGNFPGRFSGRQFSNSRSEMNVSTLELGDSALYLCASSFGLAGLETQYFGPGTRLLVL.

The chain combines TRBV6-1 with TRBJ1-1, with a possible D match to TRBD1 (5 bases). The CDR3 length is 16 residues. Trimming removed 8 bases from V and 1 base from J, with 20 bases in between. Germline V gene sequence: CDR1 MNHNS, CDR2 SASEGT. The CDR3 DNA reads TGTGCCAGCCGCAACGGATTGGGGGGGGAGAACACTGAAGCTTTCTTT. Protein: CASRNGLGGENTEAFF.

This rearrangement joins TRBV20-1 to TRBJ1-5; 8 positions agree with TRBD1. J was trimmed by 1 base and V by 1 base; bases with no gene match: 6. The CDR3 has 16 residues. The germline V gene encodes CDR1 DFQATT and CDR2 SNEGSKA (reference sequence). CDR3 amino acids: CSARAPRDRSNQPQHF. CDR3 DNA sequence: TGCAGTGCTAGAGCGCCAAGGGACAGGAGCAATCAGCCCCAGCATTTT.

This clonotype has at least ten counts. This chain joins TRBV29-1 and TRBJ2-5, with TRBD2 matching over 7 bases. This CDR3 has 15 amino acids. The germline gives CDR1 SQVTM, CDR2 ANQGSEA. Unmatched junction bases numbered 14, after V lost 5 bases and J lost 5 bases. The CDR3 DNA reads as TGCAGCGTTTCCCGAGATAGCGGGCGGTTCGAGACCCAGTACTTC. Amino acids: CSVSRDSGRFETQYF.

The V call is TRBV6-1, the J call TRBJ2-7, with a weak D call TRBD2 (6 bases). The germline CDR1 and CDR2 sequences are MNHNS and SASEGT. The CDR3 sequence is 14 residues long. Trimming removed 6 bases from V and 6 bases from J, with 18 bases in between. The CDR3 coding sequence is TGTGCCAGCAGCCCGCTTCCGGGAGAGGGCGAGCAGTACTTC. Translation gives CASSPLPGEGEQYF.

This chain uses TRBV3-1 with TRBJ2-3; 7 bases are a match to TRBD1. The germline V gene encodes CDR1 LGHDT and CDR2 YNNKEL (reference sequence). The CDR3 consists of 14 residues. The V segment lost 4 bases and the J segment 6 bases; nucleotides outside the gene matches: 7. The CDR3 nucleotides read TGTGCCAGCAGCCCTCGACAGGGAAAGGATACGCAGTATTTT. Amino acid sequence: CASSPRQGKDTQYF.

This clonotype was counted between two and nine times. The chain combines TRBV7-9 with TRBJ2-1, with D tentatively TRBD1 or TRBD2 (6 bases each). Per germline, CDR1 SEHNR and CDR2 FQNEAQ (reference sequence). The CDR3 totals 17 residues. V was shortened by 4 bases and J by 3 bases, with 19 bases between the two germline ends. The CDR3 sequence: CASSSEGGNLFYNEQFF. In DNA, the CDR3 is TGTGCCAGCAGCTCCGAGGGGGGCAATCTTTTCTACAATGAGCAGTTCTTC.

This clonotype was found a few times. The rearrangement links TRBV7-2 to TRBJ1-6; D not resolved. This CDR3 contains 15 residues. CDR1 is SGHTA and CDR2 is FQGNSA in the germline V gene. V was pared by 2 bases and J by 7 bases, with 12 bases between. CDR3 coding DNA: TGTGCCAGCAGCTTATCAGGACCTCAGAATTCACCCCTCCACTTT. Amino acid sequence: CASSLSGPQNSPLHF.

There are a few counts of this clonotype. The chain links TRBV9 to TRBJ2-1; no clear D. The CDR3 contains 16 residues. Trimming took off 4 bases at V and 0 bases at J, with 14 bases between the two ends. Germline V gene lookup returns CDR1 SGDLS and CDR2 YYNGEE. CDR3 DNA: TGTGCCAGCAGCCCCACCCTAATAGGCTCCTACAATGAGCAGTTCTTC. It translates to CASSPTLIGSYNEQFF.

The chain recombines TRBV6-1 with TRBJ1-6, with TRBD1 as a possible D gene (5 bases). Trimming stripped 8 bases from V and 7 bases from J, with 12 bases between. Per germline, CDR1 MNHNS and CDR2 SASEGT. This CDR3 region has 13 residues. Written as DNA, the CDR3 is TGTGCCAGCCGTACAGGTGGAAATTCACCCCTCCACTTT. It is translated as CASRTGGNSPLHF.

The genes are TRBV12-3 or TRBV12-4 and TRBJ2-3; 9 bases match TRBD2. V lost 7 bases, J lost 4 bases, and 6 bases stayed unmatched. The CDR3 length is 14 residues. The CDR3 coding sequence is TGTGCCAGCACCCTTAGCGGGAGTCCAGATACGCAGTATTTT. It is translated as CASTLSGSPDTQYF.

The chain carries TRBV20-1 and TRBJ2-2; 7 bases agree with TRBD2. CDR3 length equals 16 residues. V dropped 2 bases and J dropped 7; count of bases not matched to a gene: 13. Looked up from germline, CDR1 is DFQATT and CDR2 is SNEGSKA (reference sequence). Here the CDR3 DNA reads TGCAGTGCTAGATCCCTTGGGGGGGTAATGGTCGGGGAGCTGTTTTTT. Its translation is CSARSLGGVMVGELFF.

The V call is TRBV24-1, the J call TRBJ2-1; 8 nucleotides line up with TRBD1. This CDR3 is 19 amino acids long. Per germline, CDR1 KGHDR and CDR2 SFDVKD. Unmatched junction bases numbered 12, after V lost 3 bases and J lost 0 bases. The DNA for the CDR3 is TGTGCCACCAGTGATCATACCGGGACAGGACCGAGCTCCTACAATGAGCAGTTCTTC. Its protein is CATSDHTGTGPSSYNEQFF.

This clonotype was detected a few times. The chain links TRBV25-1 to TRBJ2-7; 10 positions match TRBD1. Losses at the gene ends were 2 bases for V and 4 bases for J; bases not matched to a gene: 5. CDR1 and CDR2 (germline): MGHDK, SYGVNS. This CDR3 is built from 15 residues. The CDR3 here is CASSERTGGAYEQYF. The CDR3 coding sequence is TGTGCCAGCAGTGAACGGACAGGGGGGGCTTACGAGCAGTACTTC.

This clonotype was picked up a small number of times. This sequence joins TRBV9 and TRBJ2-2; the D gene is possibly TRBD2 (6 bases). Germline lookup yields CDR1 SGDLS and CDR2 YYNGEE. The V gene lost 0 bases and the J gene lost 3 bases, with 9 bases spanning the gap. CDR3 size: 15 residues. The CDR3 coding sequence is TGTGCCAGCAGCGTAGTCGCGGGGTACACCGGGGAGCTGTTTTTT. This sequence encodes CASSVVAGYTGELFF. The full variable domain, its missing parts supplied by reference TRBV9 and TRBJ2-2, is DSGVTQTPKHLITATGQRVTLRCSPRSGDLSVYWYQQSLDQGLQFLIQYYNGEERAKGNILERFSAQQFPDLHSELNLSSLELGDSALYFCASSVVAGYTGELFFGEGSRLTVL.

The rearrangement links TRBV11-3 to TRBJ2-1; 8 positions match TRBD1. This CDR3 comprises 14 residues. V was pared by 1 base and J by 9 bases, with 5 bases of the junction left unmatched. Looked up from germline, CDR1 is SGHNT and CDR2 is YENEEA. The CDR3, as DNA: TGTGCCAGCAGCTTAGGGACAGGGACAGGTGAGCAGTTCTTC. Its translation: CASSLGTGTGEQFF.

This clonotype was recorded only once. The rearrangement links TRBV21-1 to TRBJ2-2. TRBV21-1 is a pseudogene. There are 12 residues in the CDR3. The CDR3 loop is CASSKEDGELFF. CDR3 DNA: TGTGCCAGCAGCAAAGAGGACGGGGAGCTGTTTTTT.

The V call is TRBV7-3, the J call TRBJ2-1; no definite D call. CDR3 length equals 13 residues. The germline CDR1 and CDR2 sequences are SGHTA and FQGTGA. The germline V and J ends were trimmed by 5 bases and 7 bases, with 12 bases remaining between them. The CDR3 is CASSVTIVNEQFF. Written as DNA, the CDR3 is TGTGCCAGCAGCGTCACAATAGTGAATGAGCAGTTCTTC. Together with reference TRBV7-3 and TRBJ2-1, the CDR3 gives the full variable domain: GAGVSQTPSNKVTEKGKYVELRCDPISGHTALYWYRQSLGQGPEFLIYFQGTGAADDSGLPNDRFFAVRPEGSVSTLKIQRTERGDSAVYLCASSVTIVNEQFFGPGTRLTVL.

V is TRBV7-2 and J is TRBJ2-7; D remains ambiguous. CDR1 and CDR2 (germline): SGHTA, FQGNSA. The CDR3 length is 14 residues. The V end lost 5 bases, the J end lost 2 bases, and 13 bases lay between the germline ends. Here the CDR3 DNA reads TGTGCCAGCAGCATCTTTTCTACGGCCTACGAGCAGTACTTC. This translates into CASSIFSTAYEQYF.

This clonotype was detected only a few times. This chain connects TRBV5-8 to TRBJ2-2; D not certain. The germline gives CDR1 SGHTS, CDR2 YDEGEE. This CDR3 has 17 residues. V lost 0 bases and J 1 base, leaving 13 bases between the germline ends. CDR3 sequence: CASSLALGRKNTGELFF. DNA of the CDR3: TGTGCCAGCAGCTTGGCGCTGGGCAGGAAGAACACCGGGGAGCTGTTTTTT.

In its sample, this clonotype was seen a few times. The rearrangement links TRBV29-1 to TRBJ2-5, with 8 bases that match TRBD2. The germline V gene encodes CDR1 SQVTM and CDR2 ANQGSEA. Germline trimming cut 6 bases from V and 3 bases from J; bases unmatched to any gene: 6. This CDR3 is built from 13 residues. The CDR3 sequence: CSVSTSGEETQYF. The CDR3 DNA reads TGCAGCGTGTCAACTAGCGGAGAAGAGACCCAGTACTTC.

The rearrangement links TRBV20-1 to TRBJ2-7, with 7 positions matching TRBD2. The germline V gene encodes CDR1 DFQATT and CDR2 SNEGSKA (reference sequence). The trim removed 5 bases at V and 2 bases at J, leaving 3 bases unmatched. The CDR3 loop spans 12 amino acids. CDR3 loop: CSAGGSPYEQYF. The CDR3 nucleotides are TGCAGTGCTGGCGGGAGCCCCTACGAGCAGTACTTC.

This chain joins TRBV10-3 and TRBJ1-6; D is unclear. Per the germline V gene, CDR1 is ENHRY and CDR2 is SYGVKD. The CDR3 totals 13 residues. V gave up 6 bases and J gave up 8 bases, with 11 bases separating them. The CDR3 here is CAISRTEDSPLHF. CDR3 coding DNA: TGTGCCATCAGCCGAACAGAAGATTCACCCCTCCACTTT.

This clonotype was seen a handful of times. This CDR3 is CASSWDGNTGELFF. The CDR3 DNA sequence: TGTGCCAGCAGCTGGGACGGAAACACCGGGGAGCTGTTTTTT. J is TRBJ2-2 and V is TRBV12-3 or TRBV12-4; D may be TRBD1 or TRBD2 (5 bases each). The V gene lost 6 bases and the J gene lost 2 bases, with 10 bases spanning the gap. There are 14 residues in the CDR3.

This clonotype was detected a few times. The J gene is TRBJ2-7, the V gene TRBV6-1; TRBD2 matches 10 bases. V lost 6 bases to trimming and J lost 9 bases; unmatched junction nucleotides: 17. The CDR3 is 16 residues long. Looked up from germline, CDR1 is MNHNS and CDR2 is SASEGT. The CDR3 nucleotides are TGTGCCAGCAGAAAACTCAGGGCTAGCGGGAGCTCGGTGCAGTACTTC. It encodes CASRKLRASGSSVQYF.

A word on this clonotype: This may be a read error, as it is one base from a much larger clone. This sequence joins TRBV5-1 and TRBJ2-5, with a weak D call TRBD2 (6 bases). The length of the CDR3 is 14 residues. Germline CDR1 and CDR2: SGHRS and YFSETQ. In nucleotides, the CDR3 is TGCGCCAGCAGCTTTAGTGGAGCGGGCGAGACCCAGAACTTC. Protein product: CASSFSGAGETQNF.

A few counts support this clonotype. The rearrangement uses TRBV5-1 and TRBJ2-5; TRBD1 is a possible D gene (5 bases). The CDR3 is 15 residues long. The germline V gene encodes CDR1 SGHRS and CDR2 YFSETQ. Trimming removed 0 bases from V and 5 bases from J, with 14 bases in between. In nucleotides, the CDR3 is TGCGCCAGCAGCTTGGAGGCAGGGAAGGCGGAGACCCAGTACTTC. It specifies CASSLEAGKAETQYF.